The clone carrying this TCR beta chain was seen many times. Germline values: CDR1 LGHNA, CDR2 YSLEER. V was clipped by 4 bases and J by 3 bases, with 10 bases between them. CDR3 size: 13 residues. Time point denoted: sample taken at primary tumor resection. The cohort: approximately 74 early-stage, untreated non-small cell lung cancer patients. Tumor, nontumor lung or frozen PBMC supplied whole RNA, sequenced without sorting. Every TCR cDNA molecule carried a tag that served as a unique molecular identifier. TCRdb independently ran MiXCR on the 5' RACE reads; one entry per CDR3 protein. This sample yields some 83,000 distinct CDR3 sequences, of which under 8.5% are seen a single time; roughly 7.1% belongs to the top ten. This record comes from a study of spatial heterogeneity in lung cancer. About the research overall: The average count in raw reads for each unique TCR and UMI combination exceeded nine appearances.

Here the sequenced sample was PBMCs, taken at surgery. The TCR sequence derives from a male donor with early-stage non-small cell lung cancer. V and J are TRBV4-3 and TRBJ2-7; the D is unclear. The CDR3 loop reads CASSRNPGYEQYF. The DNA for the CDR3 is TGCGCCAGCAGCCGAAACCCTGGCTACGAGCAGTACTTC.